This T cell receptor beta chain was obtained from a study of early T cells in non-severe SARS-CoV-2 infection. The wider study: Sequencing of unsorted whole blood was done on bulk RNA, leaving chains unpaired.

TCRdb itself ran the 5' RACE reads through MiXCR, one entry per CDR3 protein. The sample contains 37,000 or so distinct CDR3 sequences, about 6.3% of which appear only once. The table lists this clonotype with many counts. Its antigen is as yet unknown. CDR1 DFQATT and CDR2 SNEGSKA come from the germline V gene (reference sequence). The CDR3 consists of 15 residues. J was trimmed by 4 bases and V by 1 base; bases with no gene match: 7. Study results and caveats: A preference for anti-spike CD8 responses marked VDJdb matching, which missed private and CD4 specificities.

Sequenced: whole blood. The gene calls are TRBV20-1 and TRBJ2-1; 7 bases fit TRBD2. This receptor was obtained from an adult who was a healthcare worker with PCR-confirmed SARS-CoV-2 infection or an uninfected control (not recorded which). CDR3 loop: CSARVREDGYNEQFF. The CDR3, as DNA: TGCAGTGCTAGAGTCCGGGAGGACGGATACAATGAGCAGTTCTTC.